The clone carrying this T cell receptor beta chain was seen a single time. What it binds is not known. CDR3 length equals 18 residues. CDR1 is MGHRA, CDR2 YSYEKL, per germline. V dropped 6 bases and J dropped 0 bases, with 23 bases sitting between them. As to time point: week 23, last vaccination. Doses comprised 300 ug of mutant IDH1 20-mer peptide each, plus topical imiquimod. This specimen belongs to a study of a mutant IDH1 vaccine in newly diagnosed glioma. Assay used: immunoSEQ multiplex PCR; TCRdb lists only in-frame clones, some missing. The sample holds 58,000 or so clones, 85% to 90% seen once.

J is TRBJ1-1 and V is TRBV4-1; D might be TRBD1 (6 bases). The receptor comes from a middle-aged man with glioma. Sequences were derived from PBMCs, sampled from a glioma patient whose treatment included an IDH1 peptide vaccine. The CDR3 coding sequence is TGCGCCAGCAGTCGGACTCCCACGACAGGACACATGAACACTGAAGCTTTCTTT. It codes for CASSRTPTTGHMNTEAFF.